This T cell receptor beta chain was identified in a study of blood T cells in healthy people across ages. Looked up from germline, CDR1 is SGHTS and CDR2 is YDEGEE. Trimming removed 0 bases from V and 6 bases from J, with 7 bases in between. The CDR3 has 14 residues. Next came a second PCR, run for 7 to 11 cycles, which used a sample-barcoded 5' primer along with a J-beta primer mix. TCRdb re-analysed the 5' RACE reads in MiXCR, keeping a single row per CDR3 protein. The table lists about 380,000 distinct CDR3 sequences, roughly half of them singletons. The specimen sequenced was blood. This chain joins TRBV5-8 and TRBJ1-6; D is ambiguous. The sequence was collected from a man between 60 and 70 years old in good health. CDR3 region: CASSLAQLNSPLHF. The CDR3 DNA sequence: TGTGCCAGCAGCTTGGCGCAGCTTAATTCACCCCTCCACTTT.